Included here is one T cell receptor (beta chain) sequence, with context. TCRdb's table, derived via immunoSEQ multiplex PCR, lists solely in-frame clones and lacks some. Among more than 200,000 clones listed, 70% to 85% were seen once. The sample is drawn from a study of blood T cell repertoires in COVID-19. Study summary: The United States, Italy and Spain supplied acute and convalescent COVID-19 samples. PBMCs, B-cell-depleted T cells, or T cells provided the cDNA or gDNA that made up the material.

The V and J ends lost 4 bases and 5 bases respectively, with 11 bases between them. This CDR3 has 13 amino acids. Germline CDR1 and CDR2: SGHNT and YENEEA. This chain connects TRBV11-3 to TRBJ2-5; D may be TRBD1 (5 bases). The clonotype was recovered from a woman aged 40 to 55 with active or convalescent COVID-19. The specimen sequenced was peripheral blood. The CDR3 loop reads CASSSGHGETQYF. CDR3 nucleotide sequence: TGTGCCAGCAGCTCTGGACACGGGGAGACCCAGTACTTC.